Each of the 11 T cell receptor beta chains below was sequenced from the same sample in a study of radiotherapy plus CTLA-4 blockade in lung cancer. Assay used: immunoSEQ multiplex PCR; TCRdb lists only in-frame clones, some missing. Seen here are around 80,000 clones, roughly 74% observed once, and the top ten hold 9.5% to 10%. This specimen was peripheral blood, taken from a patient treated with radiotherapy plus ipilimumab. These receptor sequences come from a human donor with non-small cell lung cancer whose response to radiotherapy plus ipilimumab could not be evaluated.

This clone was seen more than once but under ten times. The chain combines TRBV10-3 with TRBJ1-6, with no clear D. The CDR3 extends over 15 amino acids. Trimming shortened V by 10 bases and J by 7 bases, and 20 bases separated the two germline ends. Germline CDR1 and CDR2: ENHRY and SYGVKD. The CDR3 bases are TGTGCCAGCAGCCTTTTCGAGACAAGCAATTCACCCCTCCACTTT. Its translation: CASSLFETSNSPLHF.

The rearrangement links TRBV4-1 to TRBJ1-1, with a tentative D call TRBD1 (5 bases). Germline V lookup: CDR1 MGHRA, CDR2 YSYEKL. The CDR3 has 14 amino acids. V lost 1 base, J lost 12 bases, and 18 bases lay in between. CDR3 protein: CASSQGNGRVVTFF. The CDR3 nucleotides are TGCGCCAGCAGCCAAGGTAACGGCAGGGTAGTCACTTTCTTT.

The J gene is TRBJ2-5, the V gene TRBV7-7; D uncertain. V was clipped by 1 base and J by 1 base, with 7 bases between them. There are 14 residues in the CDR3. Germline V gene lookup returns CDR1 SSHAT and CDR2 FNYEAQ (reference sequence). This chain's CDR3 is CASSLGAGQETQYF. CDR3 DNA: TGTGCCAGCAGCTTAGGGGCAGGCCAAGAGACCCAGTACTTC.

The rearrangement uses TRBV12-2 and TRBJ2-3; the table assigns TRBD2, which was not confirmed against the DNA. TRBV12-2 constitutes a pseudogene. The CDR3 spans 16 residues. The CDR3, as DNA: TGTGCAAGTCGCTCCACGCCTAGCGGGAGGGCAGATACGCAGTATTTT. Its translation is CASRSTPSGRADTQYF.

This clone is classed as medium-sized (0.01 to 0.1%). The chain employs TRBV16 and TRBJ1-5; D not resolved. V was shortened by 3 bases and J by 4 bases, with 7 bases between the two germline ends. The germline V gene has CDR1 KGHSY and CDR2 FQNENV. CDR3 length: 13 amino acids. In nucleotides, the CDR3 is TGTGCCAGCAGCCATACAGTTAATCAGCCCCAGCATTTT. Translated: CASSHTVNQPQHF.

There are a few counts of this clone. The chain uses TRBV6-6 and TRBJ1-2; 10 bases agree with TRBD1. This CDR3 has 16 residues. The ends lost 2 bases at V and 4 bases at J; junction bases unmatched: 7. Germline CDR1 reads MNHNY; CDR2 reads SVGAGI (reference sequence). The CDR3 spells CASSYTGQGPVYGYTF. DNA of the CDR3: TGTGCCAGCAGTTACACGGGACAGGGGCCCGTCTATGGCTACACCTTC.

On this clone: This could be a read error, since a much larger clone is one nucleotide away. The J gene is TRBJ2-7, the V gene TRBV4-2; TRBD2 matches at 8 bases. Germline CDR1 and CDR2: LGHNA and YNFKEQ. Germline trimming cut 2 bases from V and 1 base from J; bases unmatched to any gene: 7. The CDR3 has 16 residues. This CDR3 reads CASSQWSASGSYEQYF. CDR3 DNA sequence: TGTGCCAGCAGCCAATGGTCGGCTAGCGGGTCCTACGAGCAGTACTTC.

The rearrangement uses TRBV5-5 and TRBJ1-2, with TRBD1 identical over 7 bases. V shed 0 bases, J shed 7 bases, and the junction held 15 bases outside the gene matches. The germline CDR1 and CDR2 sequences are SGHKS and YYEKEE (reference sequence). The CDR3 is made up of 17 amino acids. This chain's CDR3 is CASSLAQGGGGGGGYTF. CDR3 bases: TGTGCCAGCAGCTTGGCGCAGGGGGGCGGTGGAGGCGGTGGCTACACCTTC.

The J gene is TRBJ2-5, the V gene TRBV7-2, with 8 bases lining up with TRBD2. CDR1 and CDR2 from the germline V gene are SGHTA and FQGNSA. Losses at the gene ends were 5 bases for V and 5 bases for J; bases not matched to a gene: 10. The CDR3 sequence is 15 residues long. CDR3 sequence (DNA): TGTGCCAGCAGCCCGCCGGGACTAGTGACCGAGACCCAGTACTTC. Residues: CASSPPGLVTETQYF.

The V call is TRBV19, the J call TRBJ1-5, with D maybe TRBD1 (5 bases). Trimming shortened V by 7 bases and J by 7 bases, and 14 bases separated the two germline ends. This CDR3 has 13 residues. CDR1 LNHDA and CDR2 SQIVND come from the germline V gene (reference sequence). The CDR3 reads CASNAGGSQPQHF. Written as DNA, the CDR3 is TGTGCCAGTAATGCCGGGGGAAGCCAGCCCCAGCATTTT.

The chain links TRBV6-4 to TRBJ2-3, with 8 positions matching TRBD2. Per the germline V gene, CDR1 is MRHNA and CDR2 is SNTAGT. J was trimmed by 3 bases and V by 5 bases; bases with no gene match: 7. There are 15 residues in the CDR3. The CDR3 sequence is CASSPGGALTDTQYF. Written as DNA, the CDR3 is TGTGCCAGCAGTCCCGGGGGGGCGCTGACAGATACGCAGTATTTT.